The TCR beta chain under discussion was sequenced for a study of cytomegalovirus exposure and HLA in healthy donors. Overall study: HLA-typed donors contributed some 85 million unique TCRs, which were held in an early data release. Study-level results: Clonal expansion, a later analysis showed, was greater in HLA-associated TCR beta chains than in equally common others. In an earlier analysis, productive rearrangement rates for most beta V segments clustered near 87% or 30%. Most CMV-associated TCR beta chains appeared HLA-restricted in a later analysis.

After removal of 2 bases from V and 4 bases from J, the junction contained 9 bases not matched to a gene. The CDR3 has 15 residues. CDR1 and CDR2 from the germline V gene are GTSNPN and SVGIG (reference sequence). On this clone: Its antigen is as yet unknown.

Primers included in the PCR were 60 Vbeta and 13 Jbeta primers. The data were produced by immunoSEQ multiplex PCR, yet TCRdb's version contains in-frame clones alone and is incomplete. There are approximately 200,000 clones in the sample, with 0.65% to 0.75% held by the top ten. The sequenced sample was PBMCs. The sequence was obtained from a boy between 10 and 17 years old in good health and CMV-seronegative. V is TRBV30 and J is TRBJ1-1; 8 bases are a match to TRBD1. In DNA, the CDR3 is TGTGCCTGGAGTCACCTTCAGGGGGCATTCACTGAAGCTTTCTTT. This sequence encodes CAWSHLQGAFTEAFF.